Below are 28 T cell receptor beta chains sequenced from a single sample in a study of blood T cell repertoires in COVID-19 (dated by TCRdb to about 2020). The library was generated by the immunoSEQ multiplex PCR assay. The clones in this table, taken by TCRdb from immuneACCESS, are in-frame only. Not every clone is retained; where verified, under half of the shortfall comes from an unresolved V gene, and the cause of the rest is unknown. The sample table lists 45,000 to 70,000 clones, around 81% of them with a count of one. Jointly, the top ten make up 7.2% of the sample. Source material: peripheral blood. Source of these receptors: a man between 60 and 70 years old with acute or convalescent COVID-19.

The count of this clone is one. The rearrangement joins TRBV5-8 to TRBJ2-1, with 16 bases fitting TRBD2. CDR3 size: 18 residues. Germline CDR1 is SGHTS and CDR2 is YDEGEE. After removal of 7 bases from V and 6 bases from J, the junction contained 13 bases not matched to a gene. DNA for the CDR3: TGTGCCAGCGACCCTTCCGGGACTAGCGGGGGGGGGTCCAATGAGCAGTTCTTC. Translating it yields CASDPSGTSGGGSNEQFF.

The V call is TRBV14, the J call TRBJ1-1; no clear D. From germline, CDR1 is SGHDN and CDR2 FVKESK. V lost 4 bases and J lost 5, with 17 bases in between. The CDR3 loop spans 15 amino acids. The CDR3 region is CASSRLDSGGTEAFF. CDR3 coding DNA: TGTGCCAGCAGCCGACTGGACTCCGGAGGGACTGAAGCTTTCTTT.

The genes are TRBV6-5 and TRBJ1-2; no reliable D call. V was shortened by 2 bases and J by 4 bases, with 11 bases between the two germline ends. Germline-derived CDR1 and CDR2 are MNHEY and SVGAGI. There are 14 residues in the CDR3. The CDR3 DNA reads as TGTGCCAGCAGTTACGACGGACGGGGCTATGGCTACACCTTC. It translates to CASSYDGRGYGYTF.

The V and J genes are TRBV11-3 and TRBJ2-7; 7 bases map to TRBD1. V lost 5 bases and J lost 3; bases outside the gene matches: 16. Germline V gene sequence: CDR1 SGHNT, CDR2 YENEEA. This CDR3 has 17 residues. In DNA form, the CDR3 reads TGTGCCAGCAGCAAACTTAAGGGACAGCCGTCTTACTACGAGCAGTACTTC. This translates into CASSKLKGQPSYYEQYF.

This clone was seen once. CDR3: CASSQDLAGDGEQFF. The DNA of the CDR3 is TGTGCCAGCAGCCAAGATCTGGCGGGGGACGGTGAGCAGTTCTTC. The chain links TRBV3-1 (or the pseudogene TRBV3-2) to TRBJ2-1; TRBD2 matches 7 bases. V was clipped by 0 bases and J by 9 bases; unmatched bases: 8. The germline V gene has CDR1 LGHDT and CDR2 YNNKEL (reference sequence). The length of the CDR3 is 15 residues.

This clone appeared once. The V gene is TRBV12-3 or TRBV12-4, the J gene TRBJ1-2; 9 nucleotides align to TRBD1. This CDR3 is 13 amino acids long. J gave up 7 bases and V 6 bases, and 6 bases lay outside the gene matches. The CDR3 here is CASRGQGGGGYTF. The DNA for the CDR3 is TGTGCCAGCAGGGGACAGGGAGGTGGTGGCTACACCTTC.

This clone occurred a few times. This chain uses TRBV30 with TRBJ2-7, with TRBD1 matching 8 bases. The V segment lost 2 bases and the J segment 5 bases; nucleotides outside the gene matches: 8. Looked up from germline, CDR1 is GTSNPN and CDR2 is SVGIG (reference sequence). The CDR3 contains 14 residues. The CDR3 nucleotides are TGTGCCTGGAGTCCGGGACAGGCGAATGACGAGCAGTACTTC. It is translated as CAWSPGQANDEQYF.

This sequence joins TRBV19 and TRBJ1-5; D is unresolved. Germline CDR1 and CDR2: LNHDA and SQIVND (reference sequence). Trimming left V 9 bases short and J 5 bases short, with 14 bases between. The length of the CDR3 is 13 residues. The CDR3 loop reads CASAVGRDQPQHF. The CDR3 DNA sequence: TGTGCCAGCGCTGTAGGGAGGGATCAGCCCCAGCATTTT.

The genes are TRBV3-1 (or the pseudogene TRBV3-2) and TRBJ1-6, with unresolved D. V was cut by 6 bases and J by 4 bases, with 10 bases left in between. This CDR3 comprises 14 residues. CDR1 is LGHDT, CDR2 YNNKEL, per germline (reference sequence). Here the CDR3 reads CASSRGEYNSPLHF. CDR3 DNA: TGTGCCAGCAGTCGAGGAGAGTATAATTCACCCCTCCACTTT.

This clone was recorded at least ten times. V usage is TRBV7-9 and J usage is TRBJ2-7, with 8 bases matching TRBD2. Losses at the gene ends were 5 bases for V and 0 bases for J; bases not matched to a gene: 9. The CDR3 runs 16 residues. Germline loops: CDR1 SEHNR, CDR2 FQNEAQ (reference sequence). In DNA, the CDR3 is TGTGCCAGCAGCCATGCCGGGGGGGCTTCCTCCTACGAGCAGTACTTC. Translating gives CASSHAGGASSYEQYF.

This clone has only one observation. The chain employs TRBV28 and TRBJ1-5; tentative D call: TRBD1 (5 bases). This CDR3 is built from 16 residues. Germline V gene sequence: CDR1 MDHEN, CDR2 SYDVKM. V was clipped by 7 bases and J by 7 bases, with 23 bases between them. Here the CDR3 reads CASTLVGQGGSQPQHF. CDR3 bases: TGTGCCAGCACCCTAGTGGGGCAGGGAGGCAGCCAGCCCCAGCATTTT.

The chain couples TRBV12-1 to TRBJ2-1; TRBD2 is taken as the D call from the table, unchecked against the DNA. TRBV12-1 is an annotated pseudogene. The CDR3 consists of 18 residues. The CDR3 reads CASSWTTLAGVSYNEQFF. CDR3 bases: TGTGCCAGCAGCTGGACAACACTAGCGGGGGTGTCCTACAATGAGCAGTTCTTC.

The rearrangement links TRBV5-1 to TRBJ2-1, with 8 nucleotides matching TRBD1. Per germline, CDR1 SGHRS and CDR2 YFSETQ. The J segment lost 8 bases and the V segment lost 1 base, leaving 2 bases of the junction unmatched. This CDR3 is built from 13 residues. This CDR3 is CASSLLTGDEQFF. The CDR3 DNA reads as TGCGCCAGCAGCTTGCTGACAGGGGATGAGCAGTTCTTC.

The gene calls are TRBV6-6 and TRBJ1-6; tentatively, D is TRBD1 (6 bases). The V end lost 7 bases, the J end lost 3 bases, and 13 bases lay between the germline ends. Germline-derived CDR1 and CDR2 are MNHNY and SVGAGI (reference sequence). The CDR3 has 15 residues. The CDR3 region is CASIQGQFYNSPLHF. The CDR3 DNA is TGTGCCAGCATCCAGGGACAATTCTATAATTCACCCCTCCACTTT.

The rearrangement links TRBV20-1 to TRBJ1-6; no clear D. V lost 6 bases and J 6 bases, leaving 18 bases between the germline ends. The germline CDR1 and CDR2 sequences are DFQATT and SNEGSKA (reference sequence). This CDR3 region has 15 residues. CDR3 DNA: TGCAGTGCCAGTGGTGGCGCAGGACTTAATTCACCCCTCCACTTT. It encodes CSASGGAGLNSPLHF.

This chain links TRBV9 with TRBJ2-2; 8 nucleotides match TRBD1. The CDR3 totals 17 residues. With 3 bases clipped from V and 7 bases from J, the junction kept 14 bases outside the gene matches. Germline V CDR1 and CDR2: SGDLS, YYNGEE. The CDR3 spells CASSGTGTGWRGGELFF. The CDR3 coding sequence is TGTGCCAGCAGCGGAACGGGGACAGGCTGGCGAGGCGGGGAGCTGTTTTTT.

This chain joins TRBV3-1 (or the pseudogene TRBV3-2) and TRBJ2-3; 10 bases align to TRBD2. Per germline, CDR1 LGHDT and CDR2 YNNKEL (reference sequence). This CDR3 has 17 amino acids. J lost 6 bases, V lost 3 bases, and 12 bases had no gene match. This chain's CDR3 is CASSHGSGAGGLDTQYF. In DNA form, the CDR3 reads TGTGCCAGCAGCCACGGTTCGGGAGCGGGGGGGCTGGATACGCAGTATTTT.

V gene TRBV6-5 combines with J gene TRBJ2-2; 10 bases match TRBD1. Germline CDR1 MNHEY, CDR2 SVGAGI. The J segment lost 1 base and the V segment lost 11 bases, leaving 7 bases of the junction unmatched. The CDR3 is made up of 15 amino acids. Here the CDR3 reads CASQGQGQNTGELFF. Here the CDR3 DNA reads TGTGCCTCCCAGGGACAGGGGCAGAACACCGGGGAGCTGTTTTTT.

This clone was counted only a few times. The CDR3 DNA reads as TGCGCCAGCAGCTTGGTAGCGGGGCCGTGGGTAAACACCGGGGAGCTGTTTTTT. As protein: CASSLVAGPWVNTGELFF. The chain couples TRBV5-1 to TRBJ2-2; 8 positions agree with TRBD2. The germline V gene encodes CDR1 SGHRS and CDR2 YFSETQ. The CDR3 is made up of 18 amino acids. The trim removed 0 bases at V and 2 bases at J, leaving 9 bases unmatched. The full variable domain, its missing parts supplied by reference TRBV5-1 and TRBJ2-2, is KAGVTQTPRYLIKTRGQQVTLSCSPISGHRSVSWYQQTPGQGLQFLFEYFSETQRNKGNFPGRFSGRQFSNSRSEMNVSTLELGDSALYLCASSLVAGPWVNTGELFFGEGSRLTVL.

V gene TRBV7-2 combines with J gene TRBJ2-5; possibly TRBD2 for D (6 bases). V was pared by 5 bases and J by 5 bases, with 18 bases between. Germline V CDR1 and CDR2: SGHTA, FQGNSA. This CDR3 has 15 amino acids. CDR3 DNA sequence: TGTGCCAGCAGCAGAAATCTAGCGAGTCGGGAGACCCAGTACTTC. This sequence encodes CASSRNLASRETQYF.

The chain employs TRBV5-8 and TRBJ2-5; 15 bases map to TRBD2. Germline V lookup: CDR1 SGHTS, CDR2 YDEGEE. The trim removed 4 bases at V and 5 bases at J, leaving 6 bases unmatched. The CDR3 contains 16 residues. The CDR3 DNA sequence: TGTGCCAGCAGCCATGGACTAGCGGGGGGGCTGGAGACCCAGTACTTC. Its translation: CASSHGLAGGLETQYF.

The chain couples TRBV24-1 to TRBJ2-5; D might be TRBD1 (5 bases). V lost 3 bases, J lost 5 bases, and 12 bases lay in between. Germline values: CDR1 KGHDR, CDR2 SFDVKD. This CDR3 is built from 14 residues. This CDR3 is CATSDTQGRETQYF. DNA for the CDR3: TGTGCCACCAGTGATACCCAGGGAAGGGAGACCCAGTACTTC.

CDR3 protein: CASSFTRGNTIYF. Here the CDR3 DNA reads TGTGCCAGCAGTTTTACGCGTGGAAACACCATATATTTT. This sequence joins TRBV27 and TRBJ1-3; D uncertain. V was cut by 3 bases and J by 3 bases, with 6 bases left in between. The length of the CDR3 is 13 residues. The germline V gene has CDR1 MNHEY and CDR2 SMNVEV (reference sequence).

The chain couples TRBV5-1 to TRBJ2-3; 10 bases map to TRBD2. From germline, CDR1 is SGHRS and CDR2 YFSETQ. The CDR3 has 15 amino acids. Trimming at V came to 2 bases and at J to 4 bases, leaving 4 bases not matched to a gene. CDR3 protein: CASSFGAGGADTQYF. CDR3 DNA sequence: TGCGCCAGCAGCTTTGGAGCGGGGGGGGCAGATACGCAGTATTTT.

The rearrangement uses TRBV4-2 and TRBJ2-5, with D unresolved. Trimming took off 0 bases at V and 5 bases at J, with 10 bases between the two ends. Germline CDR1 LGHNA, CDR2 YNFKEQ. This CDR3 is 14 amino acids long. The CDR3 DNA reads TGTGCCAGCAGCCAAGACCCGACGGGTGAGACCCAGTACTTC. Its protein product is CASSQDPTGETQYF.

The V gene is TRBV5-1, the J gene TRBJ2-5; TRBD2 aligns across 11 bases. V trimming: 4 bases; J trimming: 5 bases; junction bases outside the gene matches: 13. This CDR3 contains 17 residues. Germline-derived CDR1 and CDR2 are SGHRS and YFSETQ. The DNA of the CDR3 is TGCGCCAGCAGCAGAGGACTAGCGGGTCTCGAGGACGAGACCCAGTACTTC. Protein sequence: CASSRGLAGLEDETQYF.

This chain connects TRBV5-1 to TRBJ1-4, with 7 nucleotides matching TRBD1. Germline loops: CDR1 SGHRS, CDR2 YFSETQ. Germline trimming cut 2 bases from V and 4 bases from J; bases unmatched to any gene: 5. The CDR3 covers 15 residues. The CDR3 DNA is TGCGCCAGCAGCTTTTCGGGACAGCTTAATGAAAAACTGTTTTTT. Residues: CASSFSGQLNEKLFF.

The CDR3 loop reads CASSASLLSTDTQYF. In DNA, the CDR3 is TGTGCCAGCAGCGCGTCACTCCTTAGCACAGATACGCAGTATTTT. The chain has TRBV7-2 and TRBJ2-3; no firm D call. The CDR3 runs to 15 residues. The ends were cut back, 5 bases at V and 0 bases at J, with 12 bases in the middle. Germline V gene sequence: CDR1 SGHTA, CDR2 FQGNSA. Full variable domain (remainder filled in from reference TRBV7-2 and TRBJ2-3): GAGVSQSPSNKVTEKGKDVELRCDPISGHTALYWYRQSLGQGLEFLIYFQGNSAPDKSGLPSDRFSAERTGGSVSTLTIQRTQQEDSAVYLCASSASLLSTDTQYFGPGTRLTVL.